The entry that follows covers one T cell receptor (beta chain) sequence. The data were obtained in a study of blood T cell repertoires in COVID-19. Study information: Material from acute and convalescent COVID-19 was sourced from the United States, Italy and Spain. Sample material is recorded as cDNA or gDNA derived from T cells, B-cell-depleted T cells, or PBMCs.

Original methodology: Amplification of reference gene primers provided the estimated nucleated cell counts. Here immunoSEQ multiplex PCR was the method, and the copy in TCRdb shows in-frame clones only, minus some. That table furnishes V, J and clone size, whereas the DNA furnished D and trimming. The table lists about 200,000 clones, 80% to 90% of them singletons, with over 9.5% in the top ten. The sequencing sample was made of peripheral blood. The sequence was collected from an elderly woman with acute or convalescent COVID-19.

The CDR3 reads CASSHTSGSYNEQFF. CDR3 coding DNA: TGTGCCAGCAGCCATACTAGCGGCTCCTACAATGAGCAGTTCTTC. The gene calls are TRBV3-1 (or the pseudogene TRBV3-2) and TRBJ2-1; 8 bases align to TRBD2. Germline CDR1 is LGHDT and CDR2 is YNNKEL (reference sequence). The CDR3 runs to 15 residues. The V gene end was trimmed by 3 bases and the J gene end by 0 bases; junction bases not matched to a gene: 1.